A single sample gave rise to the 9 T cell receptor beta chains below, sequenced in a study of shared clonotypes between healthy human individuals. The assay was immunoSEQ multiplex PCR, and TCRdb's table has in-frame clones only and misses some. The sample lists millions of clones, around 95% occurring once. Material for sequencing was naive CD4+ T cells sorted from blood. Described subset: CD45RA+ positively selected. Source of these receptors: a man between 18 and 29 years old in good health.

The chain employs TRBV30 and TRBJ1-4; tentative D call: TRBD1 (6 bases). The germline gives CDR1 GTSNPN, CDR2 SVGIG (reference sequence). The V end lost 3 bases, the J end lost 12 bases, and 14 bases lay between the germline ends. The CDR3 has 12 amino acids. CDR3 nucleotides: TGTGCCTGGAGGACTACAGGGACGCAACTGTTTTTT. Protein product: CAWRTTGTQLFF.

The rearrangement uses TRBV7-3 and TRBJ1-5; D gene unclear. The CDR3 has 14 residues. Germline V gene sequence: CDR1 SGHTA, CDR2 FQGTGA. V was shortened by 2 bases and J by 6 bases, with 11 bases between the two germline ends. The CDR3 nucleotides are TGTGCCAGCAGCTTAGACGGGCTAGGTCAGCCCCAGCATTTT. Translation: CASSLDGLGQPQHF.

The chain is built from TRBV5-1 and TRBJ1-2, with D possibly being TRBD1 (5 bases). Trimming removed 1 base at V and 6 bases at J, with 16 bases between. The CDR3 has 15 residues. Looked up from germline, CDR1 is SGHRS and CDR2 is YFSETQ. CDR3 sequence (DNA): TGCGCCAGCAGCTTGAGGGGAGAGGGAGAAAATGGCTACACCTTC. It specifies CASSLRGEGENGYTF. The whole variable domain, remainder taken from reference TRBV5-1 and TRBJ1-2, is KAGVTQTPRYLIKTRGQQVTLSCSPISGHRSVSWYQQTPGQGLQFLFEYFSETQRNKGNFPGRFSGRQFSNSRSEMNVSTLELGDSALYLCASSLRGEGENGYTFGSGTRLTVV.

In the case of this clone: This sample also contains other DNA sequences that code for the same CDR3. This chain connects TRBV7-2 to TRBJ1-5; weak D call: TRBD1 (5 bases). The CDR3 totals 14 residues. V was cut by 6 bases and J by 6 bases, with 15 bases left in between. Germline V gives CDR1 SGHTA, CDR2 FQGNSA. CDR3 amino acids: CASSLGQGGQPQHF. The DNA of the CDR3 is TGTGCCAGCAGTCTGGGGCAGGGAGGTCAGCCCCAGCATTTT.

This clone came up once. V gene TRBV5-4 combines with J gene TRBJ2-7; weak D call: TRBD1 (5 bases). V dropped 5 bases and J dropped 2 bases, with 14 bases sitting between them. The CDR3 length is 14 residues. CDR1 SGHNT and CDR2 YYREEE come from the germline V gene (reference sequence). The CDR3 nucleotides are TGTGCCAGCAGACCCGACAGAAGCACCTACGAGCAGTACTTC. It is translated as CASRPDRSTYEQYF.

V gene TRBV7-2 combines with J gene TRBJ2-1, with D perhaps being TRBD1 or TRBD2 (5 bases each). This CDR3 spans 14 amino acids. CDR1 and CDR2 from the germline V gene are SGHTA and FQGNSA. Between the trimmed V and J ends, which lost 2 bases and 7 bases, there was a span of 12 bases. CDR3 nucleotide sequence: TGTGCCAGCAGCTTAAGGCAGGGACCAAATGAGCAGTTCTTC. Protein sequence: CASSLRQGPNEQFF.

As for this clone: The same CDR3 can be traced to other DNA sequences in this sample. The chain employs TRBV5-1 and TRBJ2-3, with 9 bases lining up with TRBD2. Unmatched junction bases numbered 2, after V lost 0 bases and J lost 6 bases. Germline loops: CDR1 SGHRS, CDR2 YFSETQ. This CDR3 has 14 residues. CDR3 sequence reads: CASSLGLAVDTQYF. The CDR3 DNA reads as TGCGCCAGCAGCTTGGGACTAGCGGTGGATACGCAGTATTTT.

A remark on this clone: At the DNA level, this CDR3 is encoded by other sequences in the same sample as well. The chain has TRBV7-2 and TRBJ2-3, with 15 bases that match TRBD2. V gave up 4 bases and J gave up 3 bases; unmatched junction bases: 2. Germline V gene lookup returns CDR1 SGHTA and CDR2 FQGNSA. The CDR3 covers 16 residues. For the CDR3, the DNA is TGTGCCAGCAGCTCCGGACTAGCGGGAGGGACAGATACGCAGTATTTT. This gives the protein CASSSGLAGGTDTQYF.

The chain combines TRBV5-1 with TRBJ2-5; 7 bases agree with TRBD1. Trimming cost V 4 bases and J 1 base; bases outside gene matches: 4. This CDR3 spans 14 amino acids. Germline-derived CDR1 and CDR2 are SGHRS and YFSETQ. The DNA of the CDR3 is TGCGCCAGCAGCAAGGGACAGCCCCAAGAGACCCAGTACTTC. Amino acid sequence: CASSKGQPQETQYF.